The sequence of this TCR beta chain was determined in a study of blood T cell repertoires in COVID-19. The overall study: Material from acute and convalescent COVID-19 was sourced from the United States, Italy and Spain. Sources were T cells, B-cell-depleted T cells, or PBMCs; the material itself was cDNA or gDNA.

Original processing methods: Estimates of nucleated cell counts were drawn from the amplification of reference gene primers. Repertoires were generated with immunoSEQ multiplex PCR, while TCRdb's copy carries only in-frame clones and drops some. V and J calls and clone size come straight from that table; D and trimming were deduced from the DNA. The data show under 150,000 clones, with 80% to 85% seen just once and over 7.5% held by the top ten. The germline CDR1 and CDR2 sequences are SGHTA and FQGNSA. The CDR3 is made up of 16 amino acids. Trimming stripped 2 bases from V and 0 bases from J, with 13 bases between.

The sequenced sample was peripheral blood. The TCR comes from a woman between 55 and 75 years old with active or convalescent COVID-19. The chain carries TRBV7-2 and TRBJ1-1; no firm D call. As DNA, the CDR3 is TGTGCCAGCAGCTTATTTTCTCAAACAATGAACACTGAAGCTTTCTTT. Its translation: CASSLFSQTMNTEAFF. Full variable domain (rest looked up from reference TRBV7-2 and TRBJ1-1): GAGVSQSPSNKVTEKGKDVELRCDPISGHTALYWYRQSLGQGLEFLIYFQGNSAPDKSGLPSDRFSAERTGGSVSTLTIQRTQQEDSAVYLCASSLFSQTMNTEAFFGQGTRLTVV.